This is a list of T cell receptor beta chains from one sample in a study of OX40 agonist ivuxolimab in advanced cancers. Profiling relied on immunoSEQ multiplex PCR, and the TCRdb table lists in-frame clones only, not all of them. The sample lists about 27,000 clones, more than 75% occurring once. The sequencing used CD4+ or CD8+ T cells sorted from blood, collected in a trial of the OX40 agonist ivuxolimab. Receptors were obtained from an adult with an advanced solid tumor such as melanoma, head and neck, liver or kidney cancer. The CDR3 runs from the conserved cysteine through the conserved F or W. Fields, in order: clone size, D gene, J gene, V gene, CDR3 DNA, CDR3 protein. A D gene is named only where the DNA matches it firmly. Clone size is given for some rows only: seen once, a few or many times, or a class if the clone is expanded.

>once|.|TRBJ1-2|TRBV28
TGTGCCAGCAGTTCCACATTGTCGGGCCCCTATGGCTACACCTTC
CASSSTLSGPYGYTF
>.|.|TRBJ1-1|TRBV19
TGTGCCAGTAGTATATCATACGGGAGGAACACTGAAGCTTTCTTT
CASSISYGRNTEAFF
>.|TRBD2|TRBJ2-5|TRBV11-1
TGTGCCAGCAGCTTCCTAGCGGGGGGACAAGAGACCCAGTACTTC
CASSFLAGGQETQYF
>.|TRBD2|TRBJ2-7|TRBV10-3
TGTGCCATCAGTGCCCCGGGACTAGCGGATTACGAGCAGTACTTC
CAISAPGLADYEQYF
>.|.|TRBJ1-1|TRBV4-1
TGCGCCAGCAGCCAAAGCGGCGGGACTGAAGCTTTCTTT
CASSQSGGTEAFF
>.|.|TRBJ1-5|TRBV6-5
TGTGCCAGCGTACAGGGTGGCAATCAGCCCCAGCATTTT
CASVQGGNQPQHF
>.|.|TRBJ2-7|TRBV15
TGTGCCACCAGCAGAGGGGAGAGTTACTACGAGCAGTACTTC
CATSRGESYYEQYF
>.|.|TRBJ2-1|TRBV7-9
TGTGCCAGCACCCAAAGTGCTACCTACAATGAGCAGTTCTTC
CASTQSATYNEQFF
>.|.|TRBJ1-1|TRBV29-1
TGCAGCGTTTATCAGGGATCACCGAACACTGAAGCTTTCTTT
CSVYQGSPNTEAFF
>.|TRBD1|TRBJ1-1|TRBV28
TGTGCCAGCAGAAGACGGGACAGGGACGCTTTCTTT
CASRRRDRDAFF
>.|TRBD2|TRBJ2-2|TRBV7-7
TGTGCTAGCAGCATGGGACTAGCGGGAGTGGACACCGGGGAGCTGTTTTTT
CASSMGLAGVDTGELFF
>once|TRBD2|TRBJ2-7|TRBV2
TGTGCCAGCGTTCGACTTGGGACTAGCGGGGGGGTTTCCTACGAGCAGTACTTC
CASVRLGTSGGVSYEQYF
>.|.|TRBJ1-2|TRBV4-1
TGCGCCAGCAGCCAAGAGGAGGGGACCTATGGCTACACCTTC
CASSQEEGTYGYTF
>.|TRBD2|TRBJ2-7|TRBV27
TGTGCCAGCAGCCTAGCGGGTGCCACCTACGAGCAGTACTTC
CASSLAGATYEQYF
>once|TRBD2|TRBJ2-3|TRBV7-8
TGTGCCAGCAGCTACACACGGGGGAGGGGAGATACGCAGTATTTT
CASSYTRGRGDTQYF
>.|.|TRBJ1-2|TRBV4-3
TGCGCCAGCAGCCAAGGCACAGCGAGAAACTATGGCTACACCTTC
CASSQGTARNYGYTF
>.|.|TRBJ2-2|TRBV19
TGTGCCACCCAATGGGGGGGCAACACCGGGGAGCTGTTTTTT
CATQWGGNTGELFF
>.|.|TRBJ2-1|TRBV7-8
TGTGCCAGCAGCCCCCGAAAAGGGAGCTCCTACAATGAGCAGTTCTTC
CASSPRKGSSYNEQFF
>.|.|TRBJ2-5|TRBV10-3
TGTGCCATCAGTGAATCGACGGGCAGGCGACGCCAAGAGACCCAGTACTTC
CAISESTGRRRQETQYF
>once|.|TRBJ1-2|TRBV5-6
TGTGCCAGCAGCTTGGAGATCTATGGCTACACCTTC
CASSLEIYGYTF
>.|.|TRBJ1-2|TRBV29-1
TGCAGCGTTGAAGATCATGAGGGTGTCGATGGCTACACCTTC
CSVEDHEGVDGYTF
>few|.|TRBJ1-6|TRBV27
TGTGCCAGCAGGCAACTCCAGAATCCCCTCCACTTT
CASRQLQNPLHF
>few|.|TRBJ1-1|TRBV19
TGTGCCAGTAAAGGCAGGGAAGCTTTCTTT
CASKGREAFF
>once|.|TRBJ2-7|TRBV6-6
TGTGCCAGCGGCCCGGGCCCCTACGAGCAGTACTTC
CASGPGPYEQYF
>.|TRBD1|TRBJ1-6|TRBV6-5
TGTGCCAGCAGTTCGGAACAGGGGAGCAGTTCACCCCTCCACTTT
CASSSEQGSSSPLHF
>.|TRBD1|TRBJ2-5|TRBV6-5
TGTGCCAGCAGTTACTCCACCGGGACAGGGACCGAGACCCAGTACTTC
CASSYSTGTGTETQYF
>.|.|TRBJ2-7|TRBV6-5
TGTGCCAGCAGTTTCCCCGGGAGTCTCAACGAGCAGTACTTC
CASSFPGSLNEQYF
>.|.|TRBJ1-1|TRBV5-1
TGCGCCAGCAGCTTGTCGGGCAGTATGAACACTGAAGCTTTCTTT
CASSLSGSMNTEAFF
>.|.|TRBJ1-1|TRBV19
TGTGCCAGTAGTGAGGGCCCGCGCGCTTTCTTT
CASSEGPRAFF
>few|.|TRBJ1-2|TRBV30
TGTGCCTGGAGTCCTACAGGGACTGGCTACACCTTC
CAWSPTGTGYTF
>few|.|TRBJ1-5|TRBV27
TGTGCCAGCAGTTCGGCCGGGTACCAGCCCCAGCATTTT
CASSSAGYQPQHF
>.|.|TRBJ1-2|TRBV19
TGTGCCAGTAGACCCTCCAGGGCAACAGGCTATGGCTACACCTTC
CASRPSRATGYGYTF
>medium-sized|TRBD2|TRBJ2-7|TRBV2
TGTGCCAGCAGCGGGGGGAGCTCCTACGAGCAGTACTTC
CASSGGSSYEQYF
>.|.|TRBJ2-5|TRBV5-6
TGTGCCAGCAGCTTTGGGGAGACCCAGTACTTC
CASSFGETQYF
>many|TRBD1|TRBJ1-5|TRBV15
TGTGCCACCAGCGCTAGAAGGACAGGGAATCAGCCCCAGCATTTT
CATSARRTGNQPQHF
>.|.|TRBJ1-2|TRBV7-9
TGTGCCAGCAGCTCCGGCTCCGGGGCCAACTATGGCTACACCTTC
CASSSGSGANYGYTF
>.|.|TRBJ2-3|TRBV27
TGTGCCAGCAGTCCCGGGGATACGCAGTATTTT
CASSPGDTQYF